The 11 T cell receptor beta chains listed next were all sequenced from one sample in a study of long-term antiretroviral therapy in people with HIV. Survey-level immunoSEQ v3.0 assays were run. Measured with immunoSEQ multiplex PCR; TCRdb has only the in-frame clones, and not every one. The sample yields approximately 10,000 clones, roughly 80% seen once. This specimen consisted of unsorted PBMCs, obtained around 7.2 years after starting antiretroviral therapy. These receptors all come from a man over 45 with HIV.

In nucleotides, the CDR3 is TGTGCCAGCAGCCAAACCCTGGACAGGGGGACTTTTCGAAACACCATATATTTT. Protein: CASSQTLDRGTFRNTIYF. The chain recombines TRBV11-2 with TRBJ1-3; 10 nucleotides agree with TRBD1. The CDR3 contains 18 residues. J lost 5 bases, V lost 5 bases, and 15 bases had no gene match. Germline V lookup: CDR1 SGHAT, CDR2 FQNNGV. The full variable domain, in which reference TRBV11-2 and TRBJ1-3 provide the parts outside the CDR3, is EAGVAQSPRYKIIEKRQSVAFWCNPISGHATLYWYQQILGQGPKLLIQFQNNGVVDDSQLPKDRFSAERLKGVDSTLKIQPAKLEDSAVYLCASSQTLDRGTFRNTIYFGEGSWLTVV.

This clone was detected only a few times. The V gene is TRBV5-1, the J gene TRBJ1-3, with D tentatively TRBD1 (6 bases). CDR3 length equals 15 residues. The germline V gene encodes CDR1 SGHRS and CDR2 YFSETQ. The V end lost 3 bases, the J end lost 1 base, and 11 bases lay between the germline ends. CDR3 in DNA: TGCGCCAGCAGCTGGGACACAACTTCTGGAAACACCATATATTTT. This translates into CASSWDTTSGNTIYF.

The chain has TRBV13 and TRBJ1-1, with no clear D. The germline CDR1 and CDR2 sequences are PRHDT and FYEKMQ (reference sequence). The CDR3 sequence is 12 residues long. Trimming stripped 5 bases from V and 3 bases from J, with 7 bases between. The DNA for the CDR3 is TGTGCCAGCAGCAGCCAGTACACTGAAGCTTTCTTT. It yields the protein CASSSQYTEAFF.

This clone occurred once. Because the CDR3's place on the DNA is in doubt, the DNA is left out and the CDR3 is given as listed by TCRdb. The chain recombines TRBV7-9 with TRBJ2-2. Germline values: CDR1 SEHNR, CDR2 FQNEAQ (reference sequence). The CDR3 comprises 15 residues, both ends counted. The CDR3 loop is CASILGTPGAGELFF.

J is TRBJ1-4 and V is TRBV4-1, with D possibly TRBD1 on 6 matching bases. V gave up 2 bases and J gave up 7 bases, with 20 bases separating them. This CDR3 has 17 amino acids. Germline assignment: CDR1 MGHRA and CDR2 YSYEKL. The DNA for the CDR3 is TGCGCCAGCAGCCAAACGACCCGAAGCAGGGGAGGTGAAAAACTGTTTTTT. The encoded protein is CASSQTTRSRGGEKLFF.

This clone showed up just a few times. The chain couples TRBV7-9 to TRBJ2-7; TRBD2 matches 7 bases. The CDR3 runs to 16 residues. Germline V gene data show CDR1 as SEHNR and CDR2 as FQNEAQ (reference sequence). The V and J ends lost 4 bases and 1 base, in that order; junction bases with no gene match: 10. The CDR3 DNA follows: TGTGCCAGCAGCTCTACGGGGGGACGGGAATCCTACGAGCAGTACTTC. It is translated as CASSSTGGRESYEQYF.

This rearrangement joins TRBV4-1 to TRBJ1-5; D is unresolved. This CDR3 has 15 amino acids. From germline, CDR1 is MGHRA and CDR2 YSYEKL. V lost 0 bases and J 4 bases, leaving 10 bases between the germline ends. The CDR3 DNA follows: TGCGCCAGCAGCCAAGATCTAAATTTGAATCAGCCCCAGCATTTT. Amino acids: CASSQDLNLNQPQHF.

This clone appeared a single time. CDR3 nucleotide sequence: TGTGCCATTCGGAGCTACTACGAGCAGTACTTC. Amino acid sequence: CAIRSYYEQYF. The chain is built from TRBV6-5 and TRBJ2-7, with D uncertain. CDR1 is MNHEY and CDR2 is SVGAGI in the germline V gene. CDR3 length: 11 residues. Trimming cost V 10 bases and J 3 bases, with 10 bases left between them.

In this sample, this clone turned up a few times. The V gene is TRBV4-1, the J gene TRBJ2-7; either TRBD1 or TRBD2 may supply D (6 bases each). V was shortened by 1 base and J by 3 bases, with 10 bases between the two germline ends. CDR1 is MGHRA and CDR2 is YSYEKL in the germline V gene. The CDR3 is 14 amino acids. DNA of the CDR3: TGCGCCAGCAGCCAAGCCGGGGGCGGCTACGAGCAGTACTTC. This codes for CASSQAGGGYEQYF.

V gene TRBV9 combines with J gene TRBJ1-5, with no clear D. Germline V gene data show CDR1 as SGDLS and CDR2 as YYNGEE. The length of the CDR3 is 14 residues. With 1 base removed from V and 7 bases from J, the gap between germline ends came to 12 bases. The CDR3 here is CASSVSDASQPQHF. The CDR3, as DNA: TGTGCCAGCAGCGTATCGGACGCAAGCCAGCCCCAGCATTTT.

The CDR3 region has the DNA TGTGCCAGCAGGCCAGGGGACAGCATTTATTCACCCCTCCACTTT. This sequence encodes CASRPGDSIYSPLHF. The chain is built from TRBV27 and TRBJ1-6; TRBD1 matches at 7 bases. The CDR3 totals 15 residues. Germline assignment: CDR1 MNHEY and CDR2 SMNVEV (reference sequence). The ends lost 6 bases at V and 8 bases at J; junction bases unmatched: 10.